A single sample is the source of the 14 T cell receptor beta chains below, sequenced in a study of neurological immune-mediated disorders (dated by TCRdb to the late 2010s). Library construction relied on 5' RACE. Instrument on record: Illumina HiSeq 2500. The public sequencing data were trimmed at Q25 with fastp and processed into clonotypes with MiXCR by TCRdb, which kept only in-frame beta chains. Rows matching on CDR3 protein sequence are summarized as one entry with the most common DNA and genes. The sample table contains roughly 50,000 distinct CDR3 sequences; only one count was recorded for about a tenth of them. Under 5.5% of the sample is in the top ten clones. Sequenced input: PBMCs. Receptors were obtained from a man between 65 and 79 years old with HTLV-1-associated myelopathy (HAM/TSP).

This clonotype was detected ten times or more. This sequence joins TRBV6-5 and TRBJ1-5; D is unresolved. Trimming removed 8 bases at V and 7 bases at J, with 12 bases between. CDR3 size: 12 residues. Germline V lookup: CDR1 MNHEY, CDR2 SVGAGI. The CDR3 loop is CASRGRGQPQHF. CDR3 sequence (DNA): TGTGCCAGCCGCGGGCGCGGGCAGCCCCAGCATTTT.

This clonotype has ten or more counts. This chain uses TRBV6-1 with TRBJ2-5, with D hard to call. This CDR3 contains 12 residues. CDR1 is MNHNS and CDR2 is SASEGT in the germline V gene. V shed 4 bases and J shed 3 bases, with 6 bases lying between them. The CDR3 protein is CASSVWEETQYF. CDR3 in DNA: TGTGCCAGCAGTGTGTGGGAAGAGACCCAGTACTTC.

This clonotype was counted many times. The junction departs from germline at one end; a sequencing error may be responsible. The rearrangement uses TRBV4-2 and TRBJ1-2; 12 nucleotides line up with TRBD1. Germline V gives CDR1 LGHNA, CDR2 YNFKEQ. The CDR3 extends over 15 amino acids. CDR3 sequence (DNA): TGTGCCAGCAGCCAAGATGGGACAGGGGGCGCGATTCTTTCGTTC. Protein product: CASSQDGTGGAILSF.

Many counts were recorded for this clonotype. The chain combines TRBV7-2 with TRBJ1-1; tentatively, D is TRBD1 (6 bases). Per germline, CDR1 SGHTA and CDR2 FQGNSA. The V end lost 5 bases, the J end lost 5 bases, and 18 bases lay between the germline ends. The CDR3 contains 15 residues. This CDR3 reads CASSRYPGVGTEAFF. In DNA form, the CDR3 reads TGTGCCAGCAGCAGATACCCAGGGGTGGGAACTGAAGCTTTCTTT.

This clonotype was found many times. The chain combines TRBV7-8 with TRBJ2-1; D remains unclear. Between the trimmed V and J ends, which lost 3 bases and 8 bases, there was a span of 17 bases. There are 15 residues in the CDR3. Germline V gene sequence: CDR1 SGHVS, CDR2 FQNEAQ. The CDR3 nucleotides are TGTGCCAGCAGCTTTCGCCAGATCCGCGCCGATGAGCAGTTCTTC. This gives the protein CASSFRQIRADEQFF. Filled out from reference TRBV7-8 and TRBJ2-1, the complete variable domain reads GAGVSQSPRYKVAKRGQDVALRCDPISGHVSLFWYQQALGQGPEFLTYFQNEAQLDKSGLPSDRFFAERPEGSVSTLKIQRTQQEDSAVYLCASSFRQIRADEQFFGPGTRLTVL.

This clonotype has at least ten counts. V gene TRBV20-1 combines with J gene TRBJ2-5, with TRBD2 matching 8 bases. Trimming removed 2 bases from V and 5 bases from J; junction bases left unmatched: 4. This CDR3 is built from 13 residues. Germline assignment: CDR1 DFQATT and CDR2 SNEGSKA (reference sequence). For the CDR3, the DNA is TGCAGTGCTAGATTCGTAGCGGGGGAGACCCAGTACTTC. This translates into CSARFVAGETQYF.

Many counts were recorded for this clonotype. In DNA, the CDR3 is TGTGCCAGCACCCCTTCCTTACCGGGGTGGGAGACCCAGTACTTC. Protein sequence: CASTPSLPGWETQYF. The chain uses TRBV11-2 and TRBJ2-5; TRBD2 might be the D (5 bases). The germline CDR1 and CDR2 sequences are SGHAT and FQNNGV. CDR3 length equals 15 residues. Trimming took off 7 bases at V and 5 bases at J, with 20 bases between the two ends.

This chain uses TRBV6-1 with TRBJ2-2; a weak D match, TRBD2 (5 bases). Trimming took off 1 base at V and 4 bases at J, with 13 bases between the two ends. The CDR3 has 16 amino acids. Germline V CDR1 and CDR2: MNHNS, SASEGT. The CDR3 nucleotides are TGTGCCAGCAGTGAAGGGGTAGACTACATCACCGGGGAGCTGTTTTTT. This gives the protein CASSEGVDYITGELFF.

The sample holds many counts of this clonotype. This chain links TRBV20-1 with TRBJ1-4; D unresolved. This CDR3 contains 14 residues. The germline gives CDR1 DFQATT, CDR2 SNEGSKA (reference sequence). Trimming took 1 base from V and 7 from J, leaving 13 bases between them. CDR3 in amino acids: CSARGTTRAEKLFF. CDR3 sequence (DNA): TGCAGTGCTAGAGGAACCACTAGGGCTGAAAAACTGTTTTTT.

This clonotype was counted many times. The J gene is TRBJ2-3, the V gene TRBV20-1; no firm D call. Trimming removed 6 bases from V and 0 bases from J, with 13 bases in between. Per the germline V gene, CDR1 is DFQATT and CDR2 is SNEGSKA (reference sequence). The length of the CDR3 is 14 residues. The CDR3 DNA follows: TGCAGTGCCCGCCGCGGAGTTAGCACAGATACGCAGTATTTT. Protein: CSARRGVSTDTQYF.

This clonotype has ten or more counts. The chain joins TRBV5-1 to TRBJ2-3; 9 bases agree with TRBD1. Trimming cost V 5 bases and J 5 bases; bases outside gene matches: 12. Germline values: CDR1 SGHRS, CDR2 YFSETQ. The CDR3 consists of 16 residues. Written as DNA, the CDR3 is TGCGCCAGCAGTTTTATCGGGACAGGGATTGTAGATACGCAGTATTTT. Protein sequence: CASSFIGTGIVDTQYF.

This clonotype was counted ten times or more. This CDR3 reads CAISESSYEQYF. The CDR3 DNA sequence: TGTGCCATCAGTGAGTCGTCCTACGAGCAGTACTTC. The chain employs TRBV10-3 and TRBJ2-7; D not resolved. Germline assignment: CDR1 ENHRY and CDR2 SYGVKD. V lost 0 bases and J lost 1, with 1 base in between. The CDR3 length is 12 residues.

This clonotype was detected many times. The V call is TRBV6-5, the J call TRBJ2-7, with TRBD1 matching 7 bases. CDR1 and CDR2 from the germline V gene are MNHEY and SVGAGI. This CDR3 spans 12 amino acids. V lost 5 bases to trimming and J lost 5 bases; unmatched junction nucleotides: 3. The CDR3 sequence is CASSRGGNEQYF. CDR3 nucleotide sequence: TGTGCCAGCAGTCGAGGGGGCAACGAGCAGTACTTC.

At least ten counts were recorded for this clonotype. The genes are TRBV5-1 and TRBJ2-6; 8 bases match TRBD1. With V trimmed by 4 bases and J by 4 bases, 10 bases remained unmatched. Germline-derived CDR1 and CDR2 are SGHRS and YFSETQ. CDR3 length: 17 residues. The CDR3 sequence is CASSPQTGEAGANVLTF. The CDR3 nucleotides are TGCGCCAGCAGCCCACAGACAGGGGAGGCCGGGGCCAACGTCCTGACTTTC.